This T cell receptor (beta chain) is from a study of cytomegalovirus exposure and HLA in healthy donors. General observations from the study: For most TCR beta V segments, an earlier analysis put the productive rate at about 87% or about 30% of the time.

The length of the CDR3 is 13 residues. CDR1 and CDR2 from the germline V gene are SGHAT and FQNNGV. The V gene lost 6 bases and the J gene lost 6 bases, with 14 bases spanning the gap. With respect to this clone: Antigen specificity is unknown.

With 60 Vbeta and 13 Jbeta primers, the PCR was carried out. Sequenced by immunoSEQ multiplex PCR; TCRdb stores in-frame clones only, minus some. The table shows about 260,000 clones, with just under 85% occurring only once. This chain uses TRBV11-2 with TRBJ2-5; D gene uncertain. Sequences were obtained from PBMCs. The TCR was taken from a woman aged 40 to 55 in good health and CMV-seropositive. CDR3 in DNA: TGTGCCAGCAGGGGCCCACTCCTGCAGACCCAGTACTTC. Its translation: CASRGPLLQTQYF. The full variable domain, in which reference TRBV11-2 and TRBJ2-5 provide the parts outside the CDR3, is EAGVAQSPRYKIIEKRQSVAFWCNPISGHATLYWYQQILGQGPKLLIQFQNNGVVDDSQLPKDRFSAERLKGVDSTLKIQPAKLEDSAVYLCASRGPLLQTQYFGPGTRLLVL.